The following is a TCR beta chain sequence with its context. Its binding antigen is unknown. Base qualities are missing; no much larger clone stands one base away. Counted from cysteine to phenylalanine, this CDR3 has 13 amino acids. The read is trimmed to its CDR3 DNA, 39 bases read in frame from base 1. CDR1 SGDLS and CDR2 YYNGEE are derived from the germline V gene. V was cut back by 0 bases and J by 3 bases, leaving a gap of 6 bases between them. The source of the sample is a study of CD4+ T cells in melanoma (dated by TCRdb to between 2021 and 2024). Describing the broader study: The study examined neoantigen-specific CD4+ T cells in human melanoma. Here is what the overall study found, with its caveats: According to the report, neoantigen-specific CD4+ T cells in melanoma displayed diverse differentiation states. The report described a correlation between neoantigen-specific CD4+ T cells and the function of CD8+ T cells, macrophages and B cells.

The library was built by means of the immunoSEQ multiplex PCR assay. The immuneACCESS repertoire file appears here via TCRdb, limited to in-frame rearrangements. These files lack a portion of the clones; in checked studies, under half of the deficit traces to unresolved V genes, and the cause of the others is not known. This sample is represented by more than 90,000 clones; about 90% of them were singletons. The top ten clonotypes cover 3.3% of the sample. Donors were patients with melanoma. This clonotype was sampled from a human donor with melanoma. Recombination connected TRBV9 to TRBJ1-1; D gene: possibly TRBD1, on 5 matching bases. Input material: peripheral blood. The CDR3 protein: CASSVAGHTEAFF. The DNA reads TGTGCCAGCAGCGTAGCAGGGCACACTGAAGCTTTCTTT. Full variable domain (CDR3 extended with the reference TRBV9 and TRBJ1-1 proteins): DSGVTQTPKHLITATGQRVTLRCSPRSGDLSVYWYQQSLDQGLQFLIQYYNGEERAKGNILERFSAQQFPDLHSELNLSSLELGDSALYFCASSVAGHTEAFFGQGTRLTVV.